This T cell receptor (beta chain) is from a study of cytomegalovirus exposure and HLA in healthy donors. The V gene's germline CDR1 is SQVTM and CDR2 ANQGSEA. This CDR3 has 16 residues. V shed 1 base and J 2 bases; nucleotides not matched to a gene: 8. PCR involved 60 Vbeta and 13 Jbeta primers. TCRdb's copy holds only in-frame clones and misses some; the assay was immunoSEQ multiplex PCR. Of 140,000 or so clones in the sample, about 80% were seen once. Sequenced sample: PBMCs. The chain uses TRBV29-1 and TRBJ2-1, with TRBD2 matching over 7 bases. The receptor was isolated from a man aged 35 to 55 in good health and CMV-seronegative. In DNA, the CDR3 is TGCAGCGTTGAAGGACAGAGTGGGAGGGCCTACAATGAGCAGTTCTTC. Translation gives CSVEGQSGRAYNEQFF.